Sequencing of this T cell receptor (beta chain) was carried out in a study of a mutant IDH1 vaccine in newly diagnosed glioma. This CDR3 spans 12 amino acids. The germline gives CDR1 SNHLY, CDR2 FYNNEI. V gave up 5 bases and J gave up 9 bases, with 14 bases separating them. Time point of the sample: week 47, end of study. All doses held 300 ug of mutant IDH1 20-mer peptide, with topical imiquimod. Only in-frame clones appear in the TCRdb table, and some are missing; sequencing was by immunoSEQ multiplex PCR. The table lists 10,000 to 15,000 clones, around 77% of them singletons. As regards this clone: Its matching antigen is unknown.

J is TRBJ2-7 and V is TRBV2, with TRBD2 as a possible D gene (5 bases). The TCR was taken from a woman in her forties with glioma. Sequencing was performed on PBMCs, taken from a glioma patient whose treatment included an IDH1 peptide vaccine. This chain's CDR3 is CASSPEGYSQYF. The CDR3 DNA follows: TGTGCCAGCAGTCCCGAGGGTTATTCGCAGTACTTC. The whole variable domain, remainder taken from reference TRBV2 and TRBJ2-7, is EPEVTQTPSHQVTQMGQEVILRCVPISNHLYFYWYRQILGQKVEFLVSFYNNEISEKSEIFDDQFSVERPDGSNFTLKIRSTKLEDSAMYFCASSPEGYSQYFGPGTRLTVT.